Listed below are T cell receptor beta chains from one sample, sequenced in a study of shared clonotypes between healthy human individuals. The assay was immunoSEQ multiplex PCR, and TCRdb's table has in-frame clones only and misses some. The table lists 550,000 to 800,000 clones, about 74% of them singletons, with 1.5% to 2% in the top ten. Sequencing was done on a sample of memory CD4+ T cells sorted from blood. The receptor source for this set is a woman younger than 45 in good health. The CDR3 runs from the conserved cysteine through the conserved F or W. The D gene is left open where the match is weak. Rows give clone size only sometimes, using once, few, many, or a class for an expanded clone.

cdr3_aa: CASSPPSYTGELFF
cdr3_nt: TGTGCCAGCTCACCTCCTAGCTACACCGGGGAGCTGTTTTTT
clone_size: -
v_call: TRBV18
d_call: -
j_call: TRBJ2-2

cdr3_aa: CASSGLRDRGGEKLFF
cdr3_nt: TGTGCCAGCAGTGGACTCCGGGACAGGGGGGGGGAAAAACTGTTTTTT
clone_size: -
v_call: TRBV25-1
d_call: TRBD1
j_call: TRBJ1-4

cdr3_aa: CASTRTRNNEQFF
cdr3_nt: TGTGCCAGCACGAGGACTAGAAACAATGAGCAGTTCTTC
clone_size: -
v_call: TRBV2
d_call: TRBD2
j_call: TRBJ2-1

cdr3_aa: CASSMGETVTYEQYF
cdr3_nt: TGTGCCAGTAGTATGGGGGAGACAGTGACCTACGAGCAGTACTTC
clone_size: -
v_call: TRBV19
d_call: -
j_call: TRBJ2-7

cdr3_aa: CASSGNTGHFYEQYF
cdr3_nt: TGTGCCAGCAGCGGTAATACGGGACACTTCTACGAGCAGTACTTC
clone_size: -
v_call: TRBV21-1
d_call: -
j_call: TRBJ2-7

cdr3_aa: CASSFSQGVSFTEAFF
cdr3_nt: TGTGCCAGCAGCTTTTCGCAGGGGGTTTCCTTCACTGAAGCTTTCTTT
clone_size: many
v_call: TRBV9
d_call: TRBD1
j_call: TRBJ1-1

cdr3_aa: CASRLAGRATYYGYTF
cdr3_nt: TGTGCCAGCAGACTAGCGGGGAGGGCGACTTACTATGGCTACACCTTC
clone_size: -
v_call: TRBV11-3
d_call: -
j_call: TRBJ1-2

cdr3_aa: CASSIYPPGETQYF
cdr3_nt: TGTGCCAGTAGTATATATCCCCCAGGGGAGACCCAGTACTTC
clone_size: -
v_call: TRBV19
d_call: -
j_call: TRBJ2-5

cdr3_aa: CASRMRAGELFF
cdr3_nt: TGTGCCAGCAGAATGAGGGCCGGGGAGCTGTTTTTT
clone_size: -
v_call: TRBV27
d_call: -
j_call: TRBJ2-2

cdr3_aa: CASSGTAGGTDTQYF
cdr3_nt: TGTGCCAGCAGCGGTACAGCGGGAGGAACAGATACGCAGTATTTT
clone_size: once
v_call: TRBV6-4
d_call: TRBD2
j_call: TRBJ2-3

cdr3_aa: CASSPGYGATQYF
cdr3_nt: TGTGCCAGCAGCCCAGGCTATGGGGCTACGCAGTATTTT
clone_size: -
v_call: TRBV5-5
d_call: -
j_call: TRBJ2-3

cdr3_aa: CATSREAPGADTQYF
cdr3_nt: TGTGCCACCAGCAGAGAGGCCCCAGGGGCCGATACGCAGTATTTT
clone_size: few
v_call: TRBV15
d_call: -
j_call: TRBJ2-3

cdr3_aa: CASSSRTDYRANVLTF
cdr3_nt: TGTGCCAGTAGCTCCCGGACGGACTATAGGGCCAACGTCCTGACTTTC
clone_size: -
v_call: TRBV19
d_call: -
j_call: TRBJ2-6

cdr3_aa: CASSQGTANYGYTF
cdr3_nt: TGTGCCAGCAGCCAGGGGACAGCGAACTATGGCTACACCTTC
clone_size: -
v_call: TRBV6-1
d_call: TRBD1
j_call: TRBJ1-2

cdr3_aa: CASSLVYRGRHTEAFF
cdr3_nt: TGCGCCAGCAGCTTGGTTTACCGAGGTAGACACACTGAAGCTTTCTTT
clone_size: -
v_call: TRBV5-1
d_call: -
j_call: TRBJ1-1

cdr3_aa: CASSQVAGKEGQPQHF
cdr3_nt: TGCGCCAGCAGCCAAGTTGCGGGGAAGGAGGGTCAGCCCCAGCATTTT
clone_size: -
v_call: TRBV4-1
d_call: -
j_call: TRBJ1-5